The source of this TCR beta chain is a study of blood T cell repertoires in COVID-19. Across the whole study: Spain, Italy and the United States supplied samples that represented acute and convalescent COVID-19. The cDNA or gDNA used as material had been derived from T cells, B-cell-depleted T cells, or PBMCs.

V was clipped by 4 bases and J by 5 bases, with 3 bases between them. Looked up from germline, CDR1 is DFQATT and CDR2 is SNEGSKA (reference sequence). This CDR3 has 10 amino acids. The authors' processing: Reference gene primer amplification gave estimated nucleated cell counts. The table came from immunoSEQ multiplex PCR; TCRdb's copy has only in-frame clones and leaves some out. V, J and clone size are those of that table, while D and trimming were read from the DNA. The sample gives about 190,000 clones, about 88% of which show up once; 1% to 1.4% is in the top ten. The rearrangement uses TRBV20-1 and TRBJ2-1; D uncertain. The TCR was taken from a man aged 30 to 39 with acute or convalescent COVID-19. The specimen was peripheral blood. The CDR3 nucleotides read TGCAGTGCTATCAACAATGAGCAGTTCTTC. Translation: CSAINNEQFF.